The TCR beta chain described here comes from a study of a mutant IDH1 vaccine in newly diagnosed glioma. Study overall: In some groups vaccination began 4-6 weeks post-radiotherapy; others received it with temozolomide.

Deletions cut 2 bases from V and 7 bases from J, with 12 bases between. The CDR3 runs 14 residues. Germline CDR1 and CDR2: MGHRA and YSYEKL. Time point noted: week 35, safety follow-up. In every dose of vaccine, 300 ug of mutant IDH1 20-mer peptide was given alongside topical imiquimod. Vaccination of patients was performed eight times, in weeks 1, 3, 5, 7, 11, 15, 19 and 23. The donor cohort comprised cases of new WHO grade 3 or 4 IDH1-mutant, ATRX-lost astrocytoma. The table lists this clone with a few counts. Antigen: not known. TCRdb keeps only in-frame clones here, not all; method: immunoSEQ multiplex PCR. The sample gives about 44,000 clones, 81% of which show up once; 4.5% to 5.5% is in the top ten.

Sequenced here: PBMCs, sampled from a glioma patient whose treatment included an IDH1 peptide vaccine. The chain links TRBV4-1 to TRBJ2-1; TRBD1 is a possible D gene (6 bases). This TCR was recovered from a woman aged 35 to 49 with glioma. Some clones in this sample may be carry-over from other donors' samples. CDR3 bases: TGCGCCAGCAGCCAAACGCAGGGGTTAAATGAGCAGTTCTTC. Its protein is CASSQTQGLNEQFF.